These 32 T cell receptor beta chains share one sample of origin, sequenced in a study of blood T cell repertoires in COVID-19. Assay used: immunoSEQ multiplex PCR; TCRdb lists only in-frame clones, some missing. The sample records some 110,000 clones, about three quarters being singletons. Sequencing input: peripheral blood. The receptors were gathered from a woman aged 70-85 years with acute or convalescent COVID-19.

The V call is TRBV5-1, the J call TRBJ2-2; D ambiguous. V dropped 0 bases and J dropped 0 bases, with 9 bases sitting between them. Germline V gives CDR1 SGHRS, CDR2 YFSETQ. The CDR3 has 16 residues. This CDR3 reads CASSLALRTNTGELFF. CDR3 nucleotides: TGCGCCAGCAGCTTGGCCCTGCGGACGAACACCGGGGAGCTGTTTTTT. The variable domain in full, with the rest retrieved from reference TRBV5-1 and TRBJ2-2, is KAGVTQTPRYLIKTRGQQVTLSCSPISGHRSVSWYQQTPGQGLQFLFEYFSETQRNKGNFPGRFSGRQFSNSRSEMNVSTLELGDSALYLCASSLALRTNTGELFFGEGSRLTVL.

The V call is TRBV9, the J call TRBJ1-1; D unclear. Germline V gene data show CDR1 as SGDLS and CDR2 as YYNGEE. CDR3 length: 14 amino acids. V was clipped by 0 bases and J by 2 bases, with 8 bases between them. The CDR3 DNA reads TGTGCCAGCAGCGTAGCTTACAGAAACACTGAAGCTTTCTTT. Protein: CASSVAYRNTEAFF.

This clone was counted a few times. V usage is TRBV18 and J usage is TRBJ1-2; 7 bases match TRBD1. The V segment lost 3 bases and the J segment 4 bases; nucleotides outside the gene matches: 5. CDR1 and CDR2 from the germline V gene are KGHSH and LQKENI. The CDR3 runs to 14 residues. The CDR3 region has the DNA TGTGCCAGCTCACCTAGGGGGCGCGGCTATGGCTACACCTTC. Translated, it gives CASSPRGRGYGYTF. Full variable domain (outside the CDR3, taken from reference TRBV18 and TRBJ1-2): NAGVMQNPRHLVRRRGQEARLRCSPMKGHSHVYWYRQLPEEGLKFMVYLQKENIIDESGMPKERFSAEFPKEGPSILRIQQVVRGDSAAYFCASSPRGRGYGYTFGSGTRLTVV.

The CDR3 region is CASSQDTGDGKLFF. The CDR3, as DNA: TGCGCCAGCAGCCAGGATACAGGGGACGGAAAACTGTTTTTT. The genes are TRBV4-3 and TRBJ1-4; TRBD1 matches at 7 bases. This CDR3 is built from 14 residues. Germline CDR1 is LGHNA and CDR2 is YSLEER. Trimming removed 3 bases from V and 10 bases from J; junction bases left unmatched: 8.

The chain is built from TRBV6-5 and TRBJ1-2; 12 bases line up with TRBD1. The CDR3 is made up of 14 amino acids. Trimming at V came to 7 bases and at J to 5 bases, leaving 5 bases not matched to a gene. The V gene's germline CDR1 is MNHEY and CDR2 SVGAGI. The CDR3 sequence: CASKRGQGAYGYTF. CDR3 bases: TGTGCCAGCAAAAGGGGACAGGGGGCATATGGCTACACCTTC.

The genes are TRBV28 and TRBJ1-2; tentative D call: TRBD1 (6 bases). CDR3 length: 15 residues. V lost 8 bases and J lost 5, with 21 bases in between. Germline V gene lookup returns CDR1 MDHEN and CDR2 SYDVKM. CDR3 DNA: TGTGCCAGCTGGTATTCGACAGGTCCCCCGTATGGCTACACCTTC. Its translation: CASWYSTGPPYGYTF.

This clone occurred many times. The chain has TRBV5-1 and TRBJ2-1; perhaps TRBD2 as D (6 bases). The V and J ends lost 0 bases and 7 bases respectively, with 8 bases between them. Germline CDR1 SGHRS, CDR2 YFSETQ. The CDR3 contains 13 residues. CDR3 coding DNA: TGCGCCAGCAGCTTGGGAGGGAGGAATGAGCAGTTCTTC. Its protein product is CASSLGGRNEQFF. The full variable domain, its missing parts supplied by reference TRBV5-1 and TRBJ2-1, is KAGVTQTPRYLIKTRGQQVTLSCSPISGHRSVSWYQQTPGQGLQFLFEYFSETQRNKGNFPGRFSGRQFSNSRSEMNVSTLELGDSALYLCASSLGGRNEQFFGPGTRLTVL.

A note on this clone: The junction departs from the called germline gene at one end, perhaps through a read error. The V call is TRBV29-1, the J call TRBJ2-1; D remains unclear. Germline lookup yields CDR1 SQVTM and CDR2 ANQGSEA. The CDR3 is made up of 16 amino acids. The CDR3 reads CSVEGPLKMSYNEQFF. As DNA, the CDR3 is TGCAGCGTCGAAGGGCCTCTTAAGATGTCCTACAATGAGCAGTTCTTC.

The chain carries TRBV5-1 and TRBJ2-1; TRBD1 matches at 8 bases. CDR1 SGHRS and CDR2 YFSETQ come from the germline V gene. J lost 9 bases, V lost 2 bases, and 7 bases had no gene match. The CDR3 spans 14 residues. DNA for the CDR3: TGCGCCAGCAGCTTAATAACAGGGGGTGGTGAGCAGTTCTTC. It yields the protein CASSLITGGGEQFF.

The rearrangement links TRBV5-6 to TRBJ2-2, with 10 bases aligning to TRBD1. CDR3 size: 18 residues. In germline, CDR1 is SGHDT, CDR2 YYEEEE. With 2 bases clipped from V and 6 bases from J, the junction kept 13 bases outside the gene matches. CDR3 bases: TGTGCCAGCAGCTTCCTCCGAGACAGGGGGCTTTTCCCCGGGGAGCTGTTTTTT. It specifies CASSFLRDRGLFPGELFF.

The CDR3 region has the DNA TGTGCCAGCAGGACGGGACAGGGGGCTTCCCAGAGGGCGAACACTGAAGCTTTCTTT. Translated: CASRTGQGASQRANTEAFF. The chain recombines TRBV7-8 with TRBJ1-1; 12 bases match TRBD1. This CDR3 region has 19 residues. Germline CDR1 SGHVS, CDR2 FQNEAQ. The J segment lost 1 base and the V segment lost 6 bases, leaving 15 bases of the junction unmatched.

The V gene is TRBV6-5, the J gene TRBJ2-1, with 9 bases fitting TRBD1. This CDR3 comprises 14 residues. Germline assignment: CDR1 MNHEY and CDR2 SVGAGI. Losses at the gene ends were 4 bases for V and 5 bases for J; bases not matched to a gene: 3. The CDR3 region is CASSWDRANNEQFF. DNA for the CDR3: TGTGCCAGCAGTTGGGACAGGGCGAACAATGAGCAGTTCTTC.

In this sample, this clone turned up a few times. V and J are TRBV10-3 and TRBJ2-1; 11 bases match TRBD2. Germline V gene sequence: CDR1 ENHRY, CDR2 SYGVKD. The CDR3 is made up of 17 amino acids. V gave up 2 bases and J gave up 2 bases; unmatched junction bases: 5. The CDR3 sequence is CAISEPLAGVTYNEQFF. The CDR3 bases are TGTGCCATCAGTGAGCCACTAGCGGGGGTGACCTACAATGAGCAGTTCTTC.

This clone showed up just a few times. This rearrangement joins TRBV19 to TRBJ1-5; D not certain. The CDR3 extends over 12 amino acids. Germline V gene data show CDR1 as LNHDA and CDR2 as SQIVND (reference sequence). V shed 0 bases and J shed 9 bases, with 6 bases lying between them. CDR3 in amino acids: CASSIDRLPQHF. DNA for the CDR3: TGTGCCAGTAGTATAGATCGGTTGCCCCAGCATTTT.

This sequence joins TRBV27 and TRBJ1-2; TRBD1 might be the D (5 bases). With 3 bases removed from V and 8 bases from J, the gap between germline ends came to 16 bases. Germline assignment: CDR1 MNHEY and CDR2 SMNVEV (reference sequence). The length of the CDR3 is 14 residues. The CDR3 loop is CASSFSGGREGYTF. The CDR3 DNA is TGTGCCAGCAGTTTTTCGGGGGGTCGTGAAGGCTACACCTTC.

The chain carries TRBV6-2 or TRBV6-3 and TRBJ2-5, with TRBD1 identical over 9 bases. Germline V CDR1 and CDR2: MNHEY, SVGEGT. The CDR3 spans 14 residues. The junction had 6 bases not matched to a gene; V was cut back by 4 bases and J by 6 bases. The CDR3, as DNA: TGTGCCAGCAGTTCAACAGGGGGCGGGAAGACCCAGTACTTC. This translates into CASSSTGGGKTQYF.

This chain connects TRBV29-1 to TRBJ1-3, with 9 bases matching TRBD1. Germline V gene lookup returns CDR1 SQVTM and CDR2 ANQGSEA. The length of the CDR3 is 14 residues. Trimming removed 1 base from V and 8 bases from J; junction bases left unmatched: 6. CDR3 sequence: CSVEVSGQGHTIYF. The CDR3 DNA reads TGCAGCGTTGAAGTGTCAGGACAGGGGCACACCATATATTTT. The full variable domain, in which reference TRBV29-1 and TRBJ1-3 provide the parts outside the CDR3, is SAVISQKPSRDICQRGTSLTIQCQVDSQVTMMFWYRQQPGQSLTLIATANQGSEATYESGFVIDKFPISRPNLTFSTLTVSNMSPEDSSIYLCSVEVSGQGHTIYFGEGSWLTVV.

This CDR3 is CASRPTTGEGGYTF. The CDR3 bases are TGTGCCAGCAGGCCCACTACAGGGGAAGGTGGCTACACCTTC. The gene calls are TRBV4-2 and TRBJ1-2; 7 bases align to TRBD1. Germline V gives CDR1 LGHNA, CDR2 YNFKEQ. This CDR3 is 14 amino acids long. The V gene end was trimmed by 6 bases and the J gene end by 7 bases; junction bases not matched to a gene: 11.

This CDR3 is CASRMTGGITEAFF. The CDR3, as DNA: TGTGCCAGCAGGATGACAGGGGGTATCACTGAAGCTTTCTTT. J is TRBJ1-1 and V is TRBV28; 9 bases are shared with TRBD1. J gave up 4 bases and V 6 bases, and 6 bases lay outside the gene matches. The CDR3 has 14 amino acids. Germline CDR1 and CDR2: MDHEN and SYDVKM. Full variable domain (missing parts from reference TRBV28 and TRBJ1-1): DVKVTQSSRYLVKRTGEKVFLECVQDMDHENMFWYRQDPGLGLRLIYFSYDVKMKEKGDIPEGYSVSREKKERFSLILESASTNQTSMYLCASRMTGGITEAFFGQGTRLTVV.

The rearrangement uses TRBV7-2 and TRBJ1-1; 8 bases map to TRBD1. Looked up from germline, CDR1 is SGHTA and CDR2 is FQGNSA. V was pared by 5 bases and J by 1 base, with 12 bases of the junction left unmatched. The CDR3 has 17 residues. CDR3 nucleotide sequence: TGTGCCAGCAGCCCCCCCCGACAGGGGCCCTGGAACACTGAAGCTTTCTTT. The encoded protein is CASSPPRQGPWNTEAFF.

The V call is TRBV2, the J call TRBJ2-3; 12 bases are shared with TRBD2. Per germline, CDR1 SNHLY and CDR2 FYNNEI. The CDR3 spans 14 residues. The junction had 2 bases not matched to a gene; V was cut back by 5 bases and J by 5 bases. This chain's CDR3 is CASSLAGGLDTQYF. CDR3 nucleotide sequence: TGTGCCAGCAGTCTAGCGGGGGGGCTAGATACGCAGTATTTT.

This clone was seen a single time. The genes are TRBV9 and TRBJ1-2; D perhaps matches TRBD1 (5 bases). CDR1 and CDR2 (germline): SGDLS, YYNGEE. Trimming pared 1 base from V and 6 bases from J, leaving 10 bases between. The CDR3 loop spans 13 amino acids. The CDR3 DNA reads as TGTGCCAGCAGCGTACCAGGGATAGATGGCTACACCTTC. It codes for CASSVPGIDGYTF.

J is TRBJ1-1 and V is TRBV5-5; D remains ambiguous. Germline lookup yields CDR1 SGHKS and CDR2 YYEKEE (reference sequence). The V end was cut by 0 bases, the J end by 11 bases, with 17 bases between. CDR3 length: 14 amino acids. The CDR3 region has the DNA TGTGCCAGCAGCTTGGAAACAGAACATACGTCCGCTTTCTTT. Translated, it gives CASSLETEHTSAFF. The full variable domain, with the rest looked up from reference TRBV5-5 and TRBJ1-1, is DAGVTQSPTHLIKTRGQQVTLRCSPISGHKSVSWYQQVLGQGPQFIFQYYEKEERGRGNFPDRFSARQFPNYSSELNVNALLLGDSALYLCASSLETEHTSAFFGQGTRLTVV.

The chain recombines TRBV6-5 with TRBJ1-2, with D tentatively TRBD1 (5 bases). Germline CDR1 reads MNHEY; CDR2 reads SVGAGI. The V and J ends lost 6 bases and 2 bases respectively, with 10 bases between them. The CDR3 is 13 residues long. CDR3 DNA sequence: TGTGCCAGCAGGGACACACTAAACTATGGCTACACCTTC. Amino acid sequence: CASRDTLNYGYTF.

The rearrangement uses TRBV4-2 and TRBJ1-5, with D perhaps TRBD1 (6 bases). Per germline, CDR1 LGHNA and CDR2 YNFKEQ. The CDR3 has 15 amino acids. The V end lost 0 bases, the J end lost 6 bases, and 12 bases lay between the germline ends. CDR3 sequence: CASSQEGGLGQPQHF. In DNA form, the CDR3 reads TGTGCCAGCAGCCAAGAGGGGGGGCTCGGTCAGCCCCAGCATTTT.

The chain is built from TRBV7-2 and TRBJ2-5, with a possible D match to TRBD1 (6 bases). CDR3 length: 15 amino acids. Looked up from germline, CDR1 is SGHTA and CDR2 is FQGNSA. Trimming took 1 base from V and 1 from J, leaving 10 bases between them. CDR3 residues: CASSLGGQSQETQYF. For the CDR3, the DNA is TGTGCCAGCAGCTTAGGCGGACAGAGCCAAGAGACCCAGTACTTC. Combining the CDR3 with reference TRBV7-2 and TRBJ2-5 gives the whole variable domain GAGVSQSPSNKVTEKGKDVELRCDPISGHTALYWYRQSLGQGLEFLIYFQGNSAPDKSGLPSDRFSAERTGGSVSTLTIQRTQQEDSAVYLCASSLGGQSQETQYFGPGTRLLVL.

This sequence joins TRBV18 and TRBJ2-7; possibly TRBD1 for D (6 bases). The V gene's germline CDR1 is KGHSH and CDR2 LQKENI. The CDR3 runs to 14 residues. Trimming removed 6 bases at V and 2 bases at J, with 14 bases between. The CDR3 bases are TGTGCCAGCTCGCTTCGGACAGATACCTACGAGCAGTACTTC. Translation: CASSLRTDTYEQYF.

This clone has more than one count but fewer than ten. The chain has TRBV6-2 or TRBV6-3 and TRBJ1-5; a possible D gene is TRBD1 (6 bases). From germline, CDR1 is MNHEY and CDR2 SVGEGT. The CDR3 covers 15 residues. V lost 2 bases and J lost 4, with 12 bases in between. CDR3 nucleotide sequence: TGTGCCAGCAGTTACGGGGGGGCTGGGAATCAGCCCCAGCATTTT. Translated: CASSYGGAGNQPQHF.

The J gene is TRBJ2-6, the V gene TRBV10-3; no clear D gene. The CDR3 has 14 amino acids. Looked up from germline, CDR1 is ENHRY and CDR2 is SYGVKD. Trimming stripped 6 bases from V and 4 bases from J, with 10 bases between. The DNA of the CDR3 is TGTGCCATCAGACTCACCATGGGGGCCAACGTCCTGACTTTC. Translation: CAIRLTMGANVLTF.

This sequence joins TRBV5-1 and TRBJ2-3; 9 positions match TRBD1. CDR1 and CDR2 (germline): SGHRS, YFSETQ. CDR3 length equals 14 residues. Trimming removed 3 bases from V and 6 bases from J; junction bases left unmatched: 5. CDR3 DNA sequence: TGCGCCAGCAGCTCAGGACAGGGGATCGATACGCAGTATTTT. Translation gives CASSSGQGIDTQYF.

This chain connects TRBV30 to TRBJ1-3; no reliable D call. V was pared by 2 bases and J by 0 bases, with 8 bases between. The CDR3 spans 14 residues. Germline CDR1 reads GTSNPN; CDR2 reads SVGIG (reference sequence). CDR3 nucleotide sequence: TGTGCCTGGAGTACGGGGAACTCTGGAAACACCATATATTTT. Translation gives CAWSTGNSGNTIYF.

The chain is built from TRBV23-1 and TRBJ1-4; D is possibly TRBD1 (6 bases). TRBV23-1 is an ORF; its function is uncertain. Trimming removed 6 bases at V and 4 bases at J, with 9 bases between. The CDR3 has 13 residues. Here the CDR3 DNA reads TGCGCCAGCAGGACAGGTCTTAATGAAAAACTGTTTTTT. Its translation is CASRTGLNEKLFF.